The T cell receptor (beta chain) under discussion was sequenced for a study of identical twins. Whole-study results and caveats: Where beta out-of-frame sequences were concerned, excess twin sharing was weaker. Interpretation of the results relied on cross-sectional statistical analysis and not on following the same donors. The study found that models underestimated out-of-frame TCR alpha sharing in monozygotic twins.

This clonotype was seen many times. Antigen specificity is unknown. TCRdb processed the 5' RACE reads anew with MiXCR; each CDR3 protein has one entry. The table lists 650,000 to 800,000 distinct CDR3 sequences, over 8.5% of them singletons. V lost 4 bases, J lost 2 bases, and 9 bases lay in between. The CDR3 contains 13 residues. The same data also went into a second study, on yellow fever vaccine responses in identical twins.

The chain uses TRBV12-3 or TRBV12-4 and TRBJ2-7, with D perhaps TRBD1 or TRBD2 (5 bases each). This TCR derives from a woman between 18 and 29 years old in good health. Sequenced material: PBMCs. CDR3 amino acids: CASSWGTTYEQYF. CDR3 DNA sequence: TGTGCCAGCAGTTGGGGGACCACCTACGAGCAGTACTTC.